The 25 T cell receptor beta chains in this list originate from one sample, sequenced in a study of T-cell memory formation after mild COVID-19. TCRdb re-analysed the 5' RACE reads in MiXCR, keeping a single row per CDR3 protein. The sample lists 140,000 or so distinct CDR3 sequences, under 25% occurring once. Specimen: PBMCs or a T cell subset sorted from them (not recorded which). These receptors all stem from an adult woman who had mild COVID-19 (a few samples of this study predate the infection). Cell type and time point are not known.

This clonotype occurred a few times. The chain has TRBV5-4 and TRBJ2-2; no clear D gene. The V end was cut by 4 bases, the J end by 1 base, with 5 bases between. Germline V gene data show CDR1 as SGHNT and CDR2 as YYREEE (reference sequence). The length of the CDR3 is 13 residues. CDR3 in amino acids: CASSQENTGELFF. CDR3 in DNA: TGTGCCAGCAGCCAAGAGAACACCGGGGAGCTGTTTTTT. Drawing the rest from reference TRBV5-4 and TRBJ2-2, the complete variable domain is ETGVTQSPTHLIKTRGQQVTLRCSSQSGHNTVSWYQQALGQGPQFIFQYYREEENGRGNFPPRFSGLQFPNYSSELNVNALELDDSALYLCASSQENTGELFFGEGSRLTVL.

The chain uses TRBV21-1 and TRBJ2-3. TRBV21-1 corresponds to a pseudogene. The CDR3 is 14 amino acids. The CDR3 DNA reads TGTGCCAGCAGCAAAGTTCTACATAGTGATACGCAGTATTTT. Translated: CASSKVLHSDTQYF.

The gene calls are TRBV23-1 and TRBJ2-7; no clear D. TRBV23-1 is assigned to the ORF class and has an uncertain function. This CDR3 comprises 14 residues. V lost 10 bases and J lost 7, with 23 bases in between. This CDR3 reads CAIIRATPNREQYV. The CDR3 nucleotides read TGCGCCATCATCCGGGCCACTCCCAATCGGGAGCAGTACGTC.

This clonotype was seen a handful of times. The chain couples TRBV11-2 to TRBJ1-2; 11 bases line up with TRBD1. With 5 bases clipped from V and 5 bases from J, the junction kept 10 bases outside the gene matches. Germline CDR1 is SGHAT and CDR2 is FQNNGV. CDR3 length: 16 amino acids. The CDR3 DNA is TGTGCCAGCAGCCCAAACCGGGACAGGGGGAAGTATGGCTACACCTTC. Its protein is CASSPNRDRGKYGYTF.

There are a few counts of this clonotype. The rearrangement uses TRBV24-1 and TRBJ2-1; D is tentatively TRBD1 or TRBD2 (5 bases each). V lost 4 bases to trimming and J lost 10 bases, with 16 bases between them. This CDR3 has 14 amino acids. Germline lookup yields CDR1 KGHDR and CDR2 SFDVKD. The CDR3 region is CATSEHVGEREQFF. The CDR3 DNA sequence: TGTGCCACCAGTGAACATGTGGGGGAGCGGGAGCAGTTCTTC.

The rearrangement joins TRBV6-6 to TRBJ2-3, with 7 nucleotides matching TRBD2. The junction had 10 bases not matched to a gene; V was cut back by 2 bases and J by 2 bases. The CDR3 has 17 residues. The germline V gene has CDR1 MNHNY and CDR2 SVGAGI (reference sequence). CDR3 DNA sequence: TGTGCCAGCAGTTACCCGACCGGGACTACGTACACAGATACGCAGTATTTT. It translates to CASSYPTGTTYTDTQYF.

This clonotype came up a few times. This chain connects TRBV27 to TRBJ2-5; D may be TRBD1 (5 bases). Germline loops: CDR1 MNHEY, CDR2 SMNVEV (reference sequence). CDR3 length: 15 amino acids. V lost 4 bases and J lost 0, with 12 bases in between. This chain's CDR3 is CASSSVTAYQETQYF. CDR3 sequence (DNA): TGTGCCAGCAGTTCCGTGACAGCGTACCAAGAGACCCAGTACTTC.

V is TRBV7-2 and J is TRBJ2-5; 8 bases match TRBD2. V lost 5 bases and J lost 5; bases outside the gene matches: 10. Looked up from germline, CDR1 is SGHTA and CDR2 is FQGNSA. This CDR3 comprises 15 residues. The CDR3 is CASSLTGTRTETQYF. The CDR3 coding sequence is TGTGCCAGCAGCCTCACCGGGACTAGGACGGAGACCCAGTACTTC.

The genes are TRBV7-8 and TRBJ2-2, with D hard to call. Germline CDR1 and CDR2: SGHVS and FQNEAQ. With 2 bases removed from V and 7 bases from J, the gap between germline ends came to 5 bases. The length of the CDR3 is 12 residues. The CDR3 loop reads CASSLRDGELFF. The CDR3 DNA reads TGTGCCAGCAGCTTAAGAGACGGGGAGCTGTTTTTT.

J is TRBJ2-1 and V is TRBV20-1, with 10 nucleotides matching TRBD2. The V gene end was trimmed by 6 bases and the J gene end by 2 bases; junction bases not matched to a gene: 1. Germline assignment: CDR1 DFQATT and CDR2 SNEGSKA (reference sequence). CDR3 length equals 13 residues. The CDR3 bases are TGCAGTGCAGGACTAGCGGCCTACAATGAGCAGTTCTTC. Encoded protein: CSAGLAAYNEQFF.

This clonotype was observed a few times. This rearrangement joins TRBV4-1 to TRBJ2-3, with D perhaps TRBD2 (6 bases). V dropped 2 bases and J dropped 7 bases, with 19 bases sitting between them. This CDR3 is 16 amino acids long. Germline V gene sequence: CDR1 MGHRA, CDR2 YSYEKL. The CDR3 protein is CASSQPRERPPNTQYF. In DNA, the CDR3 is TGCGCCAGCAGCCAACCCCGGGAGCGTCCACCAAATACGCAGTATTTT.

In this sample, this clonotype turned up a few times. The J gene is TRBJ2-5, the V gene TRBV7-3; 10 nucleotides align to TRBD1. Germline values: CDR1 SGHTA, CDR2 FQGTGA. The CDR3 has 16 amino acids. With 4 bases clipped from V and 2 bases from J, the junction kept 7 bases outside the gene matches. The CDR3, as DNA: TGTGCCAGCAGCTACTCCGGGACAGGGGCACAAGAGACCCAGTACTTC. Encoded protein: CASSYSGTGAQETQYF.

V is TRBV6-5 and J is TRBJ1-1, with D hard to call. CDR1 MNHEY and CDR2 SVGAGI come from the germline V gene. Trimming removed 2 bases at V and 0 bases at J, with 10 bases between. The CDR3 has 15 amino acids. DNA for the CDR3: TGTGCCAGCAGTTACACCGACATAATGAACACTGAAGCTTTCTTT. Translated, it gives CASSYTDIMNTEAFF.

This clonotype was detected many times. V is TRBV11-2 and J is TRBJ2-7; D may be TRBD2 (5 bases). CDR1 SGHAT and CDR2 FQNNGV come from the germline V gene. Deletions cut 0 bases from V and 2 bases from J, with 8 bases between. This CDR3 is 14 amino acids long. CDR3 region: CASSLEAGTYEQYF. The CDR3 DNA is TGTGCCAGCAGCTTAGAAGCCGGGACCTACGAGCAGTACTTC.

The chain combines TRBV18 with TRBJ1-1; no firm D call. The CDR3 is 13 amino acids. Germline CDR1 and CDR2: KGHSH and LQKENI. Trimming pared 3 bases from V and 1 base from J, leaving 6 bases between. Here the CDR3 DNA reads TGTGCCAGCTCACCGGAAGGGAACACTGAAGCTTTCTTT. This sequence encodes CASSPEGNTEAFF.

The chain couples TRBV27 to TRBJ1-1, with 9 bases aligning to TRBD1. Germline lookup yields CDR1 MNHEY and CDR2 SMNVEV (reference sequence). The CDR3 has 15 amino acids. With V trimmed by 2 bases and J by 3 bases, 4 bases remained unmatched. The DNA of the CDR3 is TGTGCCAGCAGTTTAGGGACAGGGAGATACACTGAAGCTTTCTTT. Translated: CASSLGTGRYTEAFF.

This chain connects TRBV10-3 to TRBJ2-7; 7 nucleotides match TRBD2. Germline CDR1 is ENHRY and CDR2 is SYGVKD. This CDR3 contains 15 residues. Trimming took 8 bases from V and 4 from J; bases not matched to a gene: 14. CDR3 in DNA: TGTGCCATCGCAGCAGCGAGCGGGATTTCATACGAGCAGTACTTC. Protein: CAIAAASGISYEQYF.

CDR3 nucleotide sequence: TGCGCCAGCAGCTCCGGGACTCAGGGGAATGAGCAGTTCTTC. Encoded protein: CASSSGTQGNEQFF. This sequence joins TRBV5-1 and TRBJ2-1; D may be TRBD1 or TRBD2 (6 bases each). The CDR3 sequence is 14 residues long. Germline V lookup: CDR1 SGHRS, CDR2 YFSETQ. Trimming removed 3 bases at V and 7 bases at J, with 14 bases between.

This clonotype appeared a single time. The chain combines TRBV20-1 with TRBJ2-7; TRBD2 agrees at 8 bases. Germline V gene sequence: CDR1 DFQATT, CDR2 SNEGSKA (reference sequence). Losses at the gene ends were 6 bases for V and 2 bases for J; bases not matched to a gene: 12. The CDR3 has 15 amino acids. The CDR3 nucleotides read TGCAGTGCCCCCTCACCGAGCGGGAGCCCCTACGAGCAGTACTTC. It specifies CSAPSPSGSPYEQYF.

The V call is TRBV5-1, the J call TRBJ1-6, with a possible D match to TRBD1 (5 bases). V dropped 0 bases and J dropped 7 bases, with 11 bases sitting between them. Germline V gene lookup returns CDR1 SGHRS and CDR2 YFSETQ. The CDR3 is made up of 15 amino acids. The CDR3 nucleotides read TGCGCCAGCAGCTTGGAACCGGGGCTGAATTCACCCCTCCACTTT. The encoded protein is CASSLEPGLNSPLHF.

This clonotype was observed a handful of times. The chain employs TRBV7-9 and TRBJ2-3; possible D gene TRBD1, 6 bases. Germline assignment: CDR1 SEHNR and CDR2 FQNEAQ (reference sequence). The CDR3 is 15 amino acids. Deletions cut 7 bases from V and 4 bases from J, with 18 bases between. As DNA, the CDR3 is TGTGCCAGCACCCCTAGGGGGAGCCGCGCAGATACGCAGTATTTT. It codes for CASTPRGSRADTQYF.

This clonotype was seen many times. For the CDR3, the DNA is TGTGCCAGCAGTCAGTATAGGACTAGCGGAAACACAGATACGCAGTATTTT. The encoded protein is CASSQYRTSGNTDTQYF. J is TRBJ2-3 and V is TRBV6-1, with 10 nucleotides matching TRBD2. Germline CDR1 is MNHNS and CDR2 is SASEGT. V lost 5 bases to trimming and J lost 2 bases; unmatched junction nucleotides: 10. The CDR3 consists of 17 residues.

The CDR3 is CASSLPAGGGELFF. As DNA, the CDR3 is TGTGCCAGCAGCTTACCAGCGGGGGGCGGGGAGCTGTTTTTT. The V call is TRBV7-9, the J call TRBJ2-2; 9 bases map to TRBD2. Per germline, CDR1 SEHNR and CDR2 FQNEAQ (reference sequence). This CDR3 has 14 residues. V shed 2 bases and J 7 bases; nucleotides not matched to a gene: 2.

This clonotype was observed a handful of times. This chain joins TRBV11-2 and TRBJ2-5; 9 positions match TRBD1. Germline CDR1 reads SGHAT; CDR2 reads FQNNGV. The CDR3 totals 16 residues. V trimming: 1 base; J trimming: 2 bases; junction bases outside the gene matches: 5. DNA for the CDR3: TGTGCCAGCAGCTTAGTCCCGGGACAGGGTCAAGAGACCCAGTACTTC. Amino acid sequence: CASSLVPGQGQETQYF.

The chain employs TRBV2 and TRBJ2-5; TRBD1 matches 7 bases. Germline-derived CDR1 and CDR2 are SNHLY and FYNNEI. This CDR3 spans 15 amino acids. The ends lost 6 bases at V and 0 bases at J; junction bases unmatched: 7. The CDR3 DNA reads TGTGCCAGCAGCCTAGGACAGGCTGACCAAGAGACCCAGTACTTC. This encodes CASSLGQADQETQYF.